These T cell receptor beta chains were read from a single sample in a study of cytomegalovirus exposure and HLA in healthy donors. Clones were read by immunoSEQ multiplex PCR, and TCRdb kept only the in-frame ones, dropping some. The repertoire holds about 190,000 clones, with 70% to 80% as singletons. What was sequenced was PBMCs. These receptors came from a woman in her twenties or thirties in good health and CMV-seropositive. Each CDR3 is given with its conserved first and last residue. A D gene is named only where the DNA matches it firmly. Part of the rows lack a size; the others show once, few, many or a class for expanded clones.

J gene | V gene | clone size | D gene | CDR3 protein | CDR3 DNA
TRBJ2-7 | TRBV7-2 | once | TRBD1 | CASSSVPGQGTYEQYF | TGTGCCAGCAGCTCAGTACCGGGACAGGGGACCTACGAGCAGTACTTC
TRBJ2-2 | TRBV4-2 | once | - | CASSQVFRGTGELFF | TGTGCCAGCAGCCAAGTCTTCCGGGGCACCGGGGAGCTGTTTTTT
TRBJ2-3 | TRBV7-3 | - | TRBD1 | CASSIRQGEETQYF | TGTGCCAGCAGCATTAGACAGGGCGAGGAGACGCAGTATTTT
TRBJ1-4 | TRBV19 | few | TRBD1 | CASSMTGQIATNEKLFF | TGTGCCAGTAGTATGACAGGGCAAATTGCAACTAATGAAAAACTGTTTTTT
TRBJ2-5 | TRBV6-6 | - | - | CASSYGQTLYF | TGTGCCAGCAGTTACGGACAGACCCTGTACTTC
TRBJ1-5 | TRBV6-4 | - | TRBD1 | CASSEGQARQFNQPQHF | TGTGCCAGCAGTGAAGGACAGGCCCGCCAATTCAATCAGCCCCAGCATTTT
TRBJ1-2 | TRBV28 | once | TRBD1 | CASHEGQVYLNYGYTF | TGTGCCAGCCATGAGGGACAGGTCTACCTTAACTATGGCTACACCTTC
TRBJ1-1 | TRBV7-9 | - | - | CSSSATWTEAFF | TGTTCCAGCAGCGCCACATGGACTGAAGCTTTCTTT
TRBJ1-4 | TRBV4-3 | - | TRBD1 | CASSQLENRGREKLFF | TGCGCCAGCAGCCAATTAGAGAACAGGGGTAGGGAAAAACTGTTTTTT
TRBJ1-1 | TRBV9 | - | - | CASSVSVWGRNTEAFF | TGTGCCAGCAGCGTATCCGTCTGGGGGCGGAACACTGAAGCTTTCTTT
TRBJ1-3 | TRBV7-9 | - | - | CASLQTGRSGNTIYF | TGTGCCAGCCTACAAACAGGGAGATCTGGAAACACCATATATTTT
TRBJ2-7 | TRBV28 | - | - | CASSSLARSSYEQYF | TGTGCCAGCAGTTCCCTAGCCAGGAGCTCCTACGAGCAGTACTTC
TRBJ2-7 | TRBV23-1 | once | TRBD1 | CASSQTSDRGVGEQYF | TGCGCCAGCAGTCAAACCTCGGACAGGGGGGTCGGGGAGCAGTACTTC
TRBJ2-5 | TRBV18 | - | TRBD1 | CASSPTGGEETQYF | TGTGCCAGCTCACCCACAGGGGGCGAAGAGACCCAGTACTTC
TRBJ2-1 | TRBV19 | - | TRBD2 | CASRRGLAGGNNEQFF | TGTGCCAGTAGAAGAGGACTAGCGGGGGGGAACAATGAGCAGTTCTTC
TRBJ1-3 | TRBV2 | - | - | CASSVSGAGNTIYF | TGTGCCAGCAGTGTCTCGGGGGCTGGAAACACCATATATTTT
TRBJ2-7 | TRBV11-2 | - | - | CASSLASDTLSYEQYF | TGTGCCAGCAGCTTAGCCTCCGACACCCTCTCCTACGAGCAGTACTTC
TRBJ1-2 | TRBV19 | - | - | CASKSTAGAYTF | TGTGCCAGTAAGAGTACCGCAGGGGCCTACACCTTC
TRBJ2-5 | TRBV29-1 | - | TRBD1 | CSVYLAGTGGREYF | TGCAGCGTTTACCTCGCCGGGACAGGGGGACGGGAGTACTTC
TRBJ2-7 | TRBV6-5 | - | - | CASSYSGGAPYEQYF | TGTGCCAGCAGTTACTCGGGGGGAGCCCCCTACGAGCAGTACTTC
TRBJ2-2 | TRBV21-1 | - | - | CGETRDSANTGELFF | TGTGGAGAAACCCGGGACAGTGCGAACACCGGGGAGCTGTTTTTT
TRBJ1-2 | TRBV6-1 | - | TRBD1 | CASSQRQGTNYGYTF | TGTGCCAGCAGTCAAAGACAGGGGACAAACTATGGCTACACCTTC
TRBJ1-2 | TRBV7-3 | - | - | CASSLMAGYGYTF | TGTGCCAGCAGCTTAATGGCGGGGTATGGCTACACCTTC
TRBJ2-5 | TRBV7-9 | - | - | CASSPKVRVEETQYF | TGTGCCAGCAGTCCAAAGGTTCGGGTCGAGGAGACCCAGTACTTC
TRBJ2-7 | TRBV28 | - | TRBD1 | CASTPPWATGQGYNEQYF | TGTGCCAGCACCCCGCCCTGGGCCACCGGACAGGGGTACAACGAGCAGTACTTC
TRBJ2-4 | TRBV7-2 | - | TRBD1 | CASSLWGQGAKNIQYF | TGTGCCAGCAGCTTATGGGGACAGGGAGCCAAAAACATTCAGTACTTC
TRBJ1-6 | TRBV18 | - | - | CASSQNDIHVGSSPLHF | TGTGCCAGCTCACAGAATGACATCCACGTGGGCAGCTCACCCCTCCACTTT
TRBJ2-1 | TRBV7-9 | - | TRBD2 | CAGTSGTSSYNEQFF | TGTGCCGGAACTAGCGGTACCAGCTCCTACAATGAGCAGTTCTTC
TRBJ2-4 | TRBV2 | - | - | CASSETRPGWTKNIQYF | TGTGCCAGCAGTGAAACCCGGCCGGGTTGGACCAAAAACATTCAGTACTTC
TRBJ2-1 | TRBV19 | - | TRBD1 | CASSPTGTGSNEQFF | TGTGCCAGTAGTCCAACCGGGACAGGGTCTAATGAGCAGTTCTTC
TRBJ2-5 | TRBV12-5 | - | - | CASGLGQERQETQYF | TGTGCTAGTGGTTTGGGGCAAGAGCGTCAAGAGACCCAGTACTTC
TRBJ1-2 | TRBV6-1 | - | - | CASSEVGRGPYGYTF | TGTGCCAGCAGTGAAGTTGGCAGGGGCCCCTATGGCTACACCTTC
TRBJ1-3 | TRBV2 | - | - | CASSGHREDSGNTIYF | TGTGCCAGCAGTGGACACAGGGAAGACTCTGGAAACACCATATATTTT
TRBJ2-1 | TRBV7-9 | - | - | CASSSRMSYNEQFF | TGTGCCAGCAGCTCGAGGATGTCCTACAATGAGCAGTTCTTC
TRBJ2-2 | TRBV11-2 | once | - | CASSRVQGANTGELFF | TGTGCCAGCAGCCGAGTACAGGGAGCGAACACCGGGGAGCTGTTTTTT
TRBJ2-3 | TRBV7-9 | many | TRBD2 | CASSLGLAGGTDTQYF | TGTGCCAGCAGCTTAGGACTAGCGGGGGGCACAGATACGCAGTATTTT
TRBJ2-7 | TRBV10-3 | - | - | CAISESRGEGEQYF | TGTGCCATCAGTGAGTCTCGGGGTGAGGGCGAGCAGTACTTC
TRBJ2-1 | TRBV28 | - | TRBD2 | CASSLWAGASGGSYNEQFF | TGTGCCAGCAGTTTGTGGGCAGGGGCTAGCGGGGGATCCTACAATGAGCAGTTCTTC
TRBJ2-5 | TRBV5-1 | - | - | CASSSQGTQETQYF | TGCGCCAGCAGCTCCCAGGGGACCCAAGAGACCCAGTACTTC
TRBJ2-7 | TRBV10-3 | - | TRBD1 | CAISPDREAEQHF | TGTGCCATCAGTCCGGACAGGGAGGCCGAGCAGCACTTC
TRBJ2-2 | TRBV5-6 | - | - | CASSSAGTRNTGELFF | TGTGCCAGCAGCTCGGCCGGGACTCGGAACACCGGGGAGCTGTTTTTT
TRBJ2-7 | TRBV15 | - | TRBD2 | CATSRGLAAYEQYF | TGTGCCACCAGCCGGGGACTAGCCGCCTACGAGCAGTACTTC